A single sample is the source of the 9 T cell receptor beta chains below, sequenced in a study of Graves' ophthalmopathy and Graves' hyperthyroidism. Beta-chain TCR CDR3 regions were amplified from RNA transcripts. Following a first-round RT-PCR that used HTBI primers, a second-round multiplex PCR was carried out. TCRdb ran MiXCR on the multiplex PCR reads and lists one entry per CDR3 protein. The sample has 600,000 to 950,000 distinct CDR3 sequences; 40% are singletons. Sequencing was carried out using peripheral blood. All receptors derive from an adult man with Graves' ophthalmopathy.

This clonotype occurred a few times. This chain joins TRBV19 and TRBJ2-7; D is uncertain. Germline V CDR1 and CDR2: LNHDA, SQIVND (reference sequence). Trimming took off 0 bases at V and 2 bases at J, with 5 bases between the two ends. The CDR3 runs to 13 residues. In DNA form, the CDR3 reads TGTGCCAGTAGTATAGACCTACCCTACGAGCAGTACTTC. This encodes CASSIDLPYEQYF.

This clonotype has at least ten counts. This rearrangement joins TRBV20-1 to TRBJ2-7; 7 nucleotides match TRBD1. CDR1 and CDR2 (germline): DFQATT, SNEGSKA (reference sequence). The length of the CDR3 is 12 residues. Written as DNA, the CDR3 is TGCACCGCGACAGGGACGTCCTACGAGCAGTACTTC. This codes for CTATGTSYEQYF.

CDR3 sequence reads: CASRAGTKTYEQYF. In DNA form, the CDR3 reads TGTGCCAGCAGGGCCGGGACAAAAACCTACGAGCAGTACTTC. The J gene is TRBJ2-7, the V gene TRBV6-1, with D perhaps matching TRBD1 (6 bases). V shed 6 bases and J shed 2 bases, with 14 bases lying between them. Germline V gene sequence: CDR1 MNHNS, CDR2 SASEGT. CDR3 length: 14 amino acids.

This clonotype has at least ten counts. V gene TRBV20-1 combines with J gene TRBJ2-7; 7 nucleotides match TRBD2. Germline loops: CDR1 DFQATT, CDR2 SNEGSKA (reference sequence). The CDR3 is 12 residues long. The J segment lost 5 bases and the V segment lost 4 bases, leaving 5 bases of the junction unmatched. CDR3 in DNA: TGCAGTGCTACGAAGGGAGGGAACGAGCAGTACTTC. It yields the protein CSATKGGNEQYF.

As concerns this clonotype: Its ends do not fully match the called genes, so a read error is possible. CDR3 in amino acids: CSVGQGLSNEELFF. In DNA form, the CDR3 reads TGCAGCGTTGGACAGGGGCTCTCTAATGAAGAACTGTTTTTT. This rearrangement joins TRBV29-1 to TRBJ1-4; 8 bases agree with TRBD1. The V gene's germline CDR1 is SQVTM and CDR2 ANQGSEA. CDR3 length: 14 residues. The variable domain in full, with the rest retrieved from reference TRBV29-1 and TRBJ1-4, is SAVISQKPSRDICQRGTSLTIQCQVDSQVTMMFWYRQQPGQSLTLIATANQGSEATYESGFVIDKFPISRPNLTFSTLTVSNMSPEDSSIYLCSVGQGLSNEELFFGSGTQLSVL.

The chain is built from TRBV24-1 and TRBJ1-5, with D hard to call. Per germline, CDR1 KGHDR and CDR2 SFDVKD. V lost 2 bases, J lost 5 bases, and 12 bases lay in between. The CDR3 sequence is 15 residues long. This CDR3 reads CATSDYGNGDQPQHF. The CDR3 region has the DNA TGTGCCACCAGTGATTACGGGAATGGGGATCAGCCCCAGCATTTT.

This clonotype was seen ten or more times. V usage is TRBV7-6 and J usage is TRBJ2-5; D unclear. In germline, CDR1 is SGHVS, CDR2 FNYEAQ. With 0 bases removed from V and 5 bases from J, the gap between germline ends came to 7 bases. The CDR3 contains 13 residues. In nucleotides, the CDR3 is TGTGCCAGCAGCTTAGCGCACGGGGAGACCCAGTACTTC. Protein product: CASSLAHGETQYF.

For this clonotype: At one boundary the junction diverges from the germline segment, which might be a read error. V usage is TRBV10-2 and J usage is TRBJ2-6; D is tentatively TRBD1 or TRBD2 (5 bases each). The CDR3 loop spans 15 amino acids. Germline V gene sequence: CDR1 WSHSY, CDR2 SAAADI. The CDR3 sequence: CASGRVGSGANVLTF. DNA of the CDR3: TGTGCCAGCGGCAGGGTAGGCTCTGGGGCCAACGTCCTGACTTTC.

The J gene is TRBJ2-7, the V gene TRBV10-3; TRBD1 aligns across 12 bases. Losses at the gene ends were 6 bases for V and 4 bases for J; bases not matched to a gene: 7. Germline assignment: CDR1 ENHRY and CDR2 SYGVKD. The CDR3 sequence is 15 residues long. Written as DNA, the CDR3 is TGTGCCATCAGCGCCCCGGGACAGGGGGCTTACGAGCAGTACTTC. The encoded protein is CAISAPGQGAYEQYF.